A selection of T cell receptor beta chains follows, all from one sample in a study of blood T cell repertoires in COVID-19. Here immunoSEQ multiplex PCR was the method, and the copy in TCRdb shows in-frame clones only, minus some. This table holds 390,000 or so clones, about 89% found once. Sequenced input: peripheral blood. These receptor sequences come from a woman between 25 and 40 years old with COVID-19, enrolled during active disease. Both conserved end residues are part of each CDR3. The D gene is left open where the match is weak. Not all rows give a size; the values are once, few, many and, for expanded clones, a class.

j_call clone_size d_call v_call cdr3_nt cdr3_aa
TRBJ2-7 . TRBD2 TRBV4-2 TGTGCCAGCAGCCGGGGACTAAGCGGTTCCCCCCACGGGGTTTACGAGCAGTACTTC CASSRGLSGSPHGVYEQYF
TRBJ1-2 . . TRBV5-1 TGCGCCAGCAGCCTAGGACAGTATGGCTACACCTTC CASSLGQYGYTF
TRBJ2-1 . TRBD2 TRBV18 TGTGCCAGCTCACCACCGAGTAGCGGGAGGAGGAATGAGCAGTTCTTC CASSPPSSGRRNEQFF
TRBJ2-7 . TRBD1 TRBV7-2 TGTGCCAGCAGCTTGGGGGTCGGGACAGGCCCCTACGAGCAGTACTTC CASSLGVGTGPYEQYF
TRBJ1-2 . . TRBV28 TGTGCCAGCAGGCCAGGGCAGGAGAGCTATGGCTACACCTTC CASRPGQESYGYTF
TRBJ1-6 . TRBD1 TRBV25-1 TGTGCCATCCAGGGGGCCTCCTATAATTCACCCCTCCACTTT CAIQGASYNSPLHF
TRBJ1-1 few TRBD1 TRBV5-1 TGCGCCAGCAGCCAAGGGGGCGGGAACACTGAAGCTTTCTTT CASSQGGGNTEAFF
TRBJ1-2 . . TRBV6-5 TGTGCCAGCGGCCAAGATGGCTACACCTTC CASGQDGYTF
TRBJ2-1 . TRBD2 TRBV9 TGTGCCAGCAGCGCCCCGGGAGGGCCTGGGAATGAGCAGTTCTTC CASSAPGGPGNEQFF
TRBJ2-5 . . TRBV28 TGTGCCAGCAGTGAATCGGGGAAGACCCAGTACTTC CASSESGKTQYF
TRBJ2-5 once . TRBV7-9 TGTGCCAGCAGCTTTCGGTCTAACCAAGAGACCCAGTACTTC CASSFRSNQETQYF
TRBJ1-4 . . TRBV9 TGTGCCAGCAGCGTCCTCAGACCGGGGGTCGAAAAACTGTTTTTT CASSVLRPGVEKLFF
TRBJ1-2 . TRBD1 TRBV6-5 TGTGCCAGCAGTTTGGGACAGGGTCAAGAGGGCTACACCTTC CASSLGQGQEGYTF
TRBJ1-1 . . TRBV11-3 TGTGCCAGCAGCTTAGATAAGGGGCCTGAGACGAACACTGAAGCTTTCTTT CASSLDKGPETNTEAFF
TRBJ2-7 . TRBD1 TRBV7-6 TGTGCCAGCAGCTTAGAGGGGGGAGCGGACAGGGTCCACGAGCAGTACTTC CASSLEGGADRVHEQYF
TRBJ2-5 . . TRBV5-4 TGTGCCAGCAGCTTGGAGCTGGGGCTACAAGAGACCCAGTACTTC CASSLELGLQETQYF
TRBJ2-1 . . TRBV5-5 TGTGCCAGCAGCTCATCTTACAGGAACTCCTACAATGAGCAGTTCTTC CASSSSYRNSYNEQFF
TRBJ1-4 . TRBD1 TRBV11-2 TGTGCCAGCAGCTTGACAGGGGAAAAACTGTTTTTT CASSLTGEKLFF
TRBJ1-2 . . TRBV6-2/TRBV6-3 TGTGCCAGCAGTTACTCGATGGCCTATGGCTACACCTTC CASSYSMAYGYTF
TRBJ2-5 . TRBD2 TRBV5-1 TGCGCCAGCAGCTGGGGACTAGCGGATCAAGAGACCCAGTACTTC CASSWGLADQETQYF
TRBJ2-5 . . TRBV6-5 TGTGCCAGCAGTTCCCTACAGGGAATGGAGACCCAGTACTTC CASSSLQGMETQYF
TRBJ2-2 . . TRBV2 TGTGCCAGCAGTGAGGAGCGTCAGGGAATCGCCGGGGAGCTGTTTTTT CASSEERQGIAGELFF
TRBJ2-4 . . TRBV3-1/TRBV3-2 TGTGCCAGCAGCCCCGGTCTAGCCAAAAACATTCAGTACTTC CASSPGLAKNIQYF
TRBJ2-7 . TRBD2 TRBV10-2 TGCGCCAGCATTAGGGGACTAGCGGGATCCTACGAGCAGTACTTC CASIRGLAGSYEQYF
TRBJ2-5 . . TRBV5-1 TGCGCCAGCAGCCTGGGACCCGCAGGAAGGGAGACCCAGTACTTC CASSLGPAGRETQYF
TRBJ1-6 . . TRBV5-4 TGTGCCAGCAGCGAGAGCGCGGGGGATTCACCCCTCCACTTT CASSESAGDSPLHF
TRBJ1-2 . . TRBV3-1/TRBV3-2 TGTGCCAGCAGCCAAGGTGCCACAGGGATTGGCTACACCTTC CASSQGATGIGYTF